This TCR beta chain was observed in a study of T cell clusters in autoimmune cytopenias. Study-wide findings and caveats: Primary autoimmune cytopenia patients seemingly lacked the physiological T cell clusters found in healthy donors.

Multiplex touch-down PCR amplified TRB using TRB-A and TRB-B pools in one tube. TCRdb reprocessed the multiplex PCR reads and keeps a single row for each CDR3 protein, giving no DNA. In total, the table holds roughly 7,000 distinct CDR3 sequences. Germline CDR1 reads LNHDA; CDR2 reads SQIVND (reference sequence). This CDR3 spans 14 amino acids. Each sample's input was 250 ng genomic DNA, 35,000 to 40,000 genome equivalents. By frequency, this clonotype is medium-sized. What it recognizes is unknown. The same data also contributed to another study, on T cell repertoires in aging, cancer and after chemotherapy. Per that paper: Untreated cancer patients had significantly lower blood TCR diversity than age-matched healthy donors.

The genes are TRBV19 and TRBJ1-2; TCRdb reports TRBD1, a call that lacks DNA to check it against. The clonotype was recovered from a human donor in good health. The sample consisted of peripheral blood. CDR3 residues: CASSVDRDDYGYTF.